This TCR beta chain was identified during a study of memory CD4+ T cells and cytomegalovirus serostatus. Overall study context: Of the healthy Belgian adults, nine or ten were CMV seropositive and 24 seronegative.

The CDR3 has 17 amino acids. Germline-derived CDR1 and CDR2 are LGHNA and YSLEER. V was trimmed by 0 bases and J by 0 bases, leaving 14 bases between them. Profiling relied on immunoSEQ multiplex PCR, and the TCRdb table lists in-frame clones only, not all of them. The sample holds about 27,000 clones, around 80% seen once. The sort gate was single viable CD3+CD4+CD8-CD45RO+ cells for memory CD4+ T cells. Positive selection with CD4 microbeads enriched total CD4+ T cells. Turning to this clone: Other DNA sequences in the same sample also yield this CDR3.

Material: memory CD4+ T cells from blood. The TCR comes from an adult in good health and CMV-seronegative. The chain joins TRBV4-3 to TRBJ1-1; no clear D gene. CDR3 DNA: TGCGCCAGCAGCCAAGATGGTCCAGGTTTCATGAACACTGAAGCTTTCTTT. It yields the protein CASSQDGPGFMNTEAFF.